This T cell receptor (beta chain) was identified during a study of a mutant IDH1 vaccine in newly diagnosed glioma (dated by TCRdb to the early 2020s). With regard to the full study: Of the 25 to 40 treated patients, around 60% were male and approximately 38% were female, and the mean age was approximately 40 years. Prior to enrollment, patients had been given standard therapy consisting of radiotherapy alone, temozolomide alone, or radiochemotherapy with temozolomide, with the combination given to most patients. Peripheral blood samples were drawn at six visits, namely V03 (baseline), V05, V07, V10, V12 and V13. For exploratory analyses, longitudinal TCRB deep sequencing was carried out in more than 20 treated patients wherever samples were available.

Here V drops 5 bases and J drops 6 bases, and the junction holds 6 bases not matched to any gene. The germline V gene (reference sequence) specifies SEHNR as CDR1 and FQNEAQ as CDR2. The CDR3, cysteine through phenylalanine, is 13 amino acids long. Only the CDR3 DNA is retained, 39 bases long and in frame from the first base. About this clone itself: No antigen is known for it. Base qualities are not at hand, and no much larger clone is one base apart.

Library preparation was by the immunoSEQ multiplex PCR assay. Rearranged TCR beta chain sequences were amplified using the hsTCRB Kit according to the manufacturer's protocol. TCRB libraries were sequenced on an Illumina MiSeq. The study's processing was this. The kit vendor's proprietary platform handled demultiplexing, trimming and gene mapping. TCRdb mirrors the immuneACCESS table, restricted to in-frame sequences. Some clones are absent from its copies; in checked studies, under half trace to an unresolved V gene, and the reason for the others is unknown. V and J calls and clone size come straight from that table; D and trimming were deduced from the DNA. Here the sample has 45,000 to 60,000 clones; over 65% occur a single time. The top ten constitute approximately 1.8% of the sample. What this sample's time point label stands for: baseline, week 1 (first vaccination visit). The treatment or condition label, read with the paper, signifies: pre-vaccination baseline after standard-of-care therapy. All donors had newly diagnosed IDH1-mutant astrocytomas of WHO grade 3 or 4 that showed loss of nuclear ATRX. The samples were drawn from NOA16, a multicentre, single-arm, open-label phase I trial in Germany that tested a mutant IDH1 peptide vaccine in humans for the first time. Visit V03 blood draws served as the baseline sample for immunogenicity testing. Genomic DNA for TCRB sequencing was isolated from EDTA blood with the DNeasy Blood and Tissue Kit.

General conclusions and limits of the study: Changes in the top peripheral T cell clonotypes picked up by TCRB sequencing did not appear to be linked to pseudoprogression. Immune responses induced by the vaccine were seen in around 93% of patients across multiple MHC alleles. The authors stated that sample limitations prevented analyses of patient blood samples from being reproduced. PBMC samples for TCRB deep sequencing were selected based on availability.

This TCR was recovered from a woman between 35 and 50 years old with glioma. This sample comprised PBMCs, obtained from a glioma patient treated with radiotherapy, temozolomide or both. The chain joins TRBV7-9 to TRBJ1-2, and 7 junction bases match TRBD1. The DNA is as follows: TGTGCCAGCAGCCTACAGGGGATCGATGGCTACACCTTC. Translated, this is CASSLQGIDGYTF.